This T cell receptor (beta chain) was documented in a study of blood T cell repertoires in COVID-19. As for the study in general: Samples came from the United States, Italy and Spain, spanning acute and convalescent COVID-19. The analysed material was cDNA or gDNA that came from T cells, B-cell-depleted T cells, or PBMCs.

The CDR3 is 17 amino acids. CDR1 and CDR2 (germline): LGHNA, YNFKEQ. The ends lost 4 bases at V and 7 bases at J; junction bases unmatched: 19. Authors' methods: Estimated nucleated cell counts came from reference gene primer amplification. Data came from immunoSEQ multiplex PCR; TCRdb stores just in-frame clones and leaves some out. Clone size and V and J calls were adopted from that table, with D and trimming inferred from the DNA. The data contain about 670,000 clones, over 80% of them seen just once; the ten biggest clones take up around 0.3%. Sequencing was carried out using peripheral blood. This receptor was taken from a young woman with acute or convalescent COVID-19. The V gene is TRBV4-2, the J gene TRBJ2-7, with 7 positions matching TRBD2. The CDR3 protein is CASSPERVREGVGEQYF. The CDR3 DNA reads as TGTGCCAGCAGCCCTGAACGAGTCAGGGAGGGAGTCGGGGAGCAGTACTTC.